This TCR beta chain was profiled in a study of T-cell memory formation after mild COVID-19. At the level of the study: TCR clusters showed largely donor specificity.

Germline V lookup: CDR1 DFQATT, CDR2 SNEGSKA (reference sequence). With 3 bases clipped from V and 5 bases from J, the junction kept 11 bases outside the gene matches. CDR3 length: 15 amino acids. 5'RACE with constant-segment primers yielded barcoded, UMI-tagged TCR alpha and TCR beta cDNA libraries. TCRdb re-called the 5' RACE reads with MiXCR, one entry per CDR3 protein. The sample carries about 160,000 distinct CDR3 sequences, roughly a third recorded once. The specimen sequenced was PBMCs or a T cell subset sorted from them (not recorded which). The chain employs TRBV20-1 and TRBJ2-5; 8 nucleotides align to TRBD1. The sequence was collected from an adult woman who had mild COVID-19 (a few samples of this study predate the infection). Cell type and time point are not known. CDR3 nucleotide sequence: TGCAGTGCTAGGGCCGGGACAGGTGTATTGGAGACCCAGTACTTC. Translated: CSARAGTGVLETQYF.